This T cell receptor beta chain was profiled in a study of T cells after yellow fever vaccination. This clonotype was seen a few times. Its antigen remains unknown. Study outcomes and limitations: It was a weaker secondary response, yet one that peaked faster, at day 5 versus 15. Reappearing after the booster were most of the clones from primary vaccination (approximately 96% CD4, 88% CD8).

The germline V and J ends were trimmed by 5 bases and 5 bases, with 13 bases remaining between them. Germline V lookup: CDR1 KGHSH, CDR2 LQKENI. The CDR3 runs to 15 residues. As TCR cDNA was made by 5'RACE template switching, a universal primer site and UMIs were added. TCRdb independently ran MiXCR on the 5' RACE reads; one entry per CDR3 protein. The data show a few hundred thousand distinct CDR3 sequences, about 15% seen once. The origin of this receptor is a man between 18 and 29 years old who received the YFV17D yellow fever vaccine. The sample was PBMCs, taken 5 days after the first yellow fever vaccination. The chain carries TRBV18 and TRBJ2-6, with D hard to call. CDR3: CASSRLFLRANVLTF. The CDR3 region has the DNA TGTGCCAGCTCAAGGCTGTTCCTGCGGGCCAACGTCCTGACTTTC.